What follows are 26 T cell receptor beta chains derived from one specimen sequenced in a study of T cell clonotyping in hematopoietic cell transplantation. The protocol was immunoSEQ multiplex PCR, while the TCRdb copy is restricted to in-frame clones and leaves out a portion. This sample has 11,000 to 15,000 clones; around 62% occur once, and the top ten carry around a tenth. Material for sequencing was PBMCs. The receptors derive from a human donor who either received an allogeneic hematopoietic cell transplant for a myeloid malignancy or was a related donor (not recorded which). Some clones in this sample may be carry-over from other donors' samples.

CDR3: CASSLNFGANTGELFF. The CDR3 bases are TGCGCCAGCAGCTTGAATTTTGGGGCGAACACCGGGGAGCTGTTTTTT. The chain recombines TRBV5-1 with TRBJ2-2; D unresolved. The ends were cut back, 1 base at V and 0 bases at J, with 10 bases in the middle. In germline, CDR1 is SGHRS, CDR2 YFSETQ. CDR3 size: 16 residues.

The gene calls are TRBV2 and TRBJ1-5; a possible D gene is TRBD1 (6 bases). Trimming removed 7 bases from V and 0 bases from J, with 16 bases in between. The CDR3 contains 16 residues. The germline gives CDR1 SNHLY, CDR2 FYNNEI. In nucleotides, the CDR3 is TGTGCCAGCACTTCCCTGGACAGAAATAGCAATCAGCCCCAGCATTTT. This gives the protein CASTSLDRNSNQPQHF.

The V and J genes are TRBV14 and TRBJ1-2; the D gene is possibly TRBD1 (5 bases). The ends were cut back, 2 bases at V and 4 bases at J, with 17 bases in the middle. From germline, CDR1 is SGHDN and CDR2 FVKESK. The CDR3 covers 16 residues. CDR3 in amino acids: CASSQLSGPTRYGYTF. In DNA, the CDR3 is TGTGCCAGCAGCCAATTGTCGGGGCCGACCCGCTATGGCTACACCTTC.

The chain combines TRBV5-1 with TRBJ1-2; no clear D gene. This CDR3 spans 13 amino acids. V was pared by 0 bases and J by 3 bases, with 6 bases between. Per germline, CDR1 SGHRS and CDR2 YFSETQ. Written as DNA, the CDR3 is TGCGCCAGCAGCTTGGAATCAGACTATGGCTACACCTTC. This gives the protein CASSLESDYGYTF. The variable domain in full, with the rest retrieved from reference TRBV5-1 and TRBJ1-2, is KAGVTQTPRYLIKTRGQQVTLSCSPISGHRSVSWYQQTPGQGLQFLFEYFSETQRNKGNFPGRFSGRQFSNSRSEMNVSTLELGDSALYLCASSLESDYGYTFGSGTRLTVV.

In DNA form, the CDR3 reads TGCAGCGTAGTAACACAGGGGGGGACTGAAGCTTTCTTT. As protein: CSVVTQGGTEAFF. This chain joins TRBV29-1 and TRBJ1-1; 8 nucleotides align to TRBD1. CDR3 length: 13 residues. In germline, CDR1 is SQVTM, CDR2 ANQGSEA. V shed 6 bases and J 5 bases; nucleotides not matched to a gene: 8.

J is TRBJ2-2 and V is TRBV25-1; either TRBD1 or TRBD2 may supply D (5 bases each). Germline values: CDR1 MGHDK, CDR2 SYGVNS. Trimming took off 3 bases at V and 7 bases at J, with 18 bases between the two ends. This CDR3 is built from 16 residues. CDR3 DNA sequence: TGTGCCAGCAGTGATATATCGGGGCTTGAGCACGGGGAGCTGTTTTTT. This translates into CASSDISGLEHGELFF.

The V gene is TRBV30, the J gene TRBJ1-6, with 12 bases aligning to TRBD1. Unmatched junction bases numbered 3, after V lost 8 bases and J lost 7 bases. CDR3 length: 13 residues. Germline values: CDR1 GTSNPN, CDR2 SVGIG (reference sequence). DNA of the CDR3: TGTGCCGGGGACAGGGGGCTGAATTCACCCCTCCACTTT. This encodes CAGDRGLNSPLHF.

This clone has more than one count but fewer than ten. The V and J genes are TRBV6-5 and TRBJ1-1; D is uncertain. CDR1 and CDR2 (germline): MNHEY, SVGAGI. This CDR3 is built from 14 residues. V dropped 5 bases and J dropped 4 bases, with 14 bases sitting between them. The CDR3 here is CASSPPGAGTEAFF. The CDR3 DNA follows: TGTGCCAGCAGTCCCCCAGGAGCTGGCACTGAAGCTTTCTTT.

This chain links TRBV30 with TRBJ2-1, with a possible D match to TRBD2 (6 bases). CDR1 and CDR2 from the germline V gene are GTSNPN and SVGIG (reference sequence). Trimming removed 5 bases at V and 6 bases at J, with 14 bases between. This CDR3 spans 13 amino acids. The CDR3 here is CAWSRLATNEQFF. Written as DNA, the CDR3 is TGTGCCTGGTCTCGCCTAGCGACCAATGAGCAGTTCTTC. The full variable domain, its missing parts supplied by reference TRBV30 and TRBJ2-1, is SQTIHQWPATLVQPVGSPLSLECTVEGTSNPNLYWYRQAAGRGLQLLFYSVGIGQISSEVPQNLSASRPQDRQFILSSKKLLLSDSGFYLCAWSRLATNEQFFGPGTRLTVL.

This rearrangement joins TRBV27 to TRBJ1-1; D gene ambiguous. The V end was cut by 6 bases, the J end by 1 base, with 6 bases between. Looked up from germline, CDR1 is MNHEY and CDR2 is SMNVEV (reference sequence). The CDR3 has 12 residues. DNA for the CDR3: TGTGCCAGCAGATCTGGGAACACTGAAGCTTTCTTT. Translating gives CASRSGNTEAFF.

This chain joins TRBV30 and TRBJ2-3, with D maybe TRBD2 (6 bases). Germline lookup yields CDR1 GTSNPN and CDR2 SVGIG (reference sequence). V was clipped by 0 bases and J by 2 bases, with 15 bases between them. The CDR3 spans 16 residues. The CDR3 coding sequence is TGTGCCTGGAGTGTAGGTGGTAGCGGATACACAGATACGCAGTATTTT. The encoded protein is CAWSVGGSGYTDTQYF. The entire variable domain, with the rest obtained from reference TRBV30 and TRBJ2-3, is as follows: SQTIHQWPATLVQPVGSPLSLECTVEGTSNPNLYWYRQAAGRGLQLLFYSVGIGQISSEVPQNLSASRPQDRQFILSSKKLLLSDSGFYLCAWSVGGSGYTDTQYFGPGTRLTVL.

The chain uses TRBV28 and TRBJ1-4, with 7 bases fitting TRBD1. V dropped 5 bases and J dropped 7; count of bases not matched to a gene: 10. CDR3 size: 15 residues. Germline CDR1 reads MDHEN; CDR2 reads SYDVKM. The CDR3 region is CASSRPGTEIEKLFF. CDR3 coding DNA: TGTGCCAGCAGTCGCCCCGGGACAGAAATTGAAAAACTGTTTTTT.

This clone has a single count. V is TRBV5-1 and J is TRBJ2-3, with 11 nucleotides matching TRBD2. Trimming removed 4 bases from V and 10 bases from J; junction bases left unmatched: 14. The germline CDR1 and CDR2 sequences are SGHRS and YFSETQ. The CDR3 loop spans 16 amino acids. The CDR3 nucleotides read TGCGCCAGCAGCCCTGCTACTAGCGGGGGTGATAGGTCGCAGTATTTT. It yields the protein CASSPATSGGDRSQYF.

The rearrangement joins TRBV7-2 to TRBJ2-2; 7 nucleotides match TRBD1. CDR1 is SGHTA, CDR2 FQGNSA, per germline. V lost 2 bases and J lost 5; bases outside the gene matches: 2. The CDR3 has 14 amino acids. In DNA, the CDR3 is TGTGCCAGCAGCTTAAGACAGGGAACCGGGGAGCTGTTTTTT. This codes for CASSLRQGTGELFF.

This rearrangement joins TRBV6-1 to TRBJ2-7, with 8 bases lining up with TRBD2. Germline V gene lookup returns CDR1 MNHNS and CDR2 SASEGT. This CDR3 spans 14 amino acids. V trimming: 5 bases; J trimming: 4 bases; junction bases outside the gene matches: 7. CDR3 amino acids: CASSPRGGAYEQYF. Written as DNA, the CDR3 is TGTGCCAGCAGTCCCCGGGGGGGGGCTTACGAGCAGTACTTC.

By share, this clone counts as medium-sized. The chain carries TRBV9 and TRBJ1-3; D remains ambiguous. The germline V and J ends were trimmed by 0 bases and 8 bases, with 9 bases remaining between them. Germline-derived CDR1 and CDR2 are SGDLS and YYNGEE. This CDR3 is built from 13 residues. Here the CDR3 reads CASSVEGRDTIYF. The CDR3 DNA reads TGTGCCAGCAGCGTAGAGGGCCGAGACACCATATATTTT.

This clone has just a few counts. The CDR3 sequence is CASSYGSTYEQYF. The CDR3 nucleotides read TGTGCCAGCAGTTACGGGTCTACTTACGAGCAGTACTTC. J is TRBJ2-7 and V is TRBV6-5; D unresolved. Trimming took off 2 bases at V and 4 bases at J, with 9 bases between the two ends. Germline V gene sequence: CDR1 MNHEY, CDR2 SVGAGI. This CDR3 region has 13 residues.

CDR3 DNA: TGCGCCAGCCGACAGGGAAACACTGAAGCTTTCTTT. Amino acid sequence: CASRQGNTEAFF. The V and J genes are TRBV5-1 and TRBJ1-1; 7 bases agree with TRBD1. CDR3 size: 12 residues. CDR1 is SGHRS, CDR2 YFSETQ, per germline. After removal of 7 bases from V and 2 bases from J, the junction contained 2 bases not matched to a gene.

This clone came up once. The chain recombines TRBV30 with TRBJ1-6; 12 bases align to TRBD1. Germline-derived CDR1 and CDR2 are GTSNPN and SVGIG (reference sequence). V lost 3 bases to trimming and J lost 4 bases; unmatched junction nucleotides: 10. The CDR3 consists of 18 residues. The CDR3 here is CAWSALPGQGAYNSPLHF. Here the CDR3 DNA reads TGTGCCTGGAGCGCCCTCCCGGGACAGGGGGCTTATAATTCACCCCTCCACTTT.

V gene TRBV2 combines with J gene TRBJ2-7; maybe TRBD2 (7 bases). V was trimmed by 5 bases and J by 5 bases, leaving 19 bases between them. Germline CDR1 and CDR2: SNHLY and FYNNEI. The CDR3 consists of 15 residues. The CDR3 is CASSYPRGGPDEQYF. CDR3 sequence (DNA): TGTGCCAGCAGTTACCCGAGGGGGGGGCCCGACGAGCAGTACTTC.

The V and J genes are TRBV6-1 and TRBJ1-5; unclear D gene. The CDR3 consists of 15 residues. Per the germline V gene, CDR1 is MNHNS and CDR2 is SASEGT. V was clipped by 7 bases and J by 2 bases, with 15 bases between them. CDR3 DNA: TGTGCCAGCATTTCAAGAGACCTGGGCAATCAGCCCCAGCATTTT. Its translation is CASISRDLGNQPQHF.

The rearrangement joins TRBV20-1 to TRBJ2-1, with D hard to call. Germline V gene sequence: CDR1 DFQATT, CDR2 SNEGSKA (reference sequence). This CDR3 spans 11 amino acids. V shed 5 bases and J shed 15 bases, with 17 bases lying between them. The CDR3 DNA sequence: TGCAGTGCTGCCGTCGGGTTTCAACGGTTCTTC. This gives the protein CSAAVGFQRFF.

On this clone itself: At the DNA level, this CDR3 is encoded by other sequences in the same sample as well. The chain couples TRBV4-3 to TRBJ1-2; unclear D gene. Germline CDR1 is LGHNA and CDR2 is YSLEER. Trimming took off 1 base at V and 3 bases at J, with 3 bases between the two ends. The CDR3 extends over 12 amino acids. The CDR3 DNA reads TGCGCCAGCAGCCAAGGAGACTATGGCTACACCTTC. It translates to CASSQGDYGYTF.

The V and J genes are TRBV2 and TRBJ2-7, with 7 bases identical to TRBD1. The CDR3 has 11 amino acids. Germline values: CDR1 SNHLY, CDR2 FYNNEI. Trimming at V came to 8 bases and at J to 3 bases, leaving 1 base not matched to a gene. The DNA of the CDR3 is TGTGCCAGCCGGGACAGCTACGAGCAGTACTTC. It encodes CASRDSYEQYF.

V usage is TRBV4-2 and J usage is TRBJ2-3, with TRBD2 matching over 8 bases. V lost 2 bases, J lost 0 bases, and 4 bases stayed unmatched. Germline CDR1 is LGHNA and CDR2 is YNFKEQ. The length of the CDR3 is 16 residues. The CDR3 sequence: CASSQWSGGSTDTQYF. The CDR3 nucleotides read TGTGCCAGCAGCCAATGGAGCGGGGGTAGCACAGATACGCAGTATTTT.

The V call is TRBV29-1, the J call TRBJ2-5; maybe TRBD2 (5 bases). V gave up 5 bases and J gave up 0 bases, with 7 bases separating them. This CDR3 is 12 amino acids long. In germline, CDR1 is SQVTM, CDR2 ANQGSEA. The CDR3 sequence is CSVRGYQETQYF. For the CDR3, the DNA is TGCAGCGTTAGAGGGTACCAAGAGACCCAGTACTTC.